This TCR beta chain came from a study of blood T cell repertoires in COVID-19. Whole-study context: Samples of COVID-19 (acute and convalescent) were obtained from the United States, Italy and Spain.

Donors were grouped by their self-reported clinical history. Contact with a PCR-confirmed or clinician-diagnosed COVID-19 case occurred within 2 weeks of entry. Original analysis: The authors estimated nucleated cell counts from reference gene primer amplification. Only in-frame clones appear in the TCRdb table, and some are missing; sequencing was by immunoSEQ multiplex PCR. That table furnishes V, J and clone size, whereas the DNA furnished D and trimming. The sample shows roughly 430,000 clones, around nine tenths of them seen only once. Sequencing was done on a sample of PBMCs or T cells enriched from blood (not recorded which). This clonotype was obtained from a woman aged 18-29 years who had been exposed to COVID-19.

CDR3 nucleotides: TGTGCCAGCAGTGAGTGGCGGCAGACCTACGAGCAGTACTTC. Its translation: CASSEWRQTYEQYF. The rearrangement links TRBV2 to TRBJ2-7; D remains ambiguous. The CDR3 has 14 amino acids. Trimming stripped 3 bases from V and 2 bases from J, with 11 bases between. Per the germline V gene, CDR1 is SNHLY and CDR2 is FYNNEI.